The rows below give T cell receptor beta chains drawn from one sample of a study of blood T cell repertoires in COVID-19. Sequencing used immunoSEQ multiplex PCR; TCRdb keeps in-frame clones, though not all of them. The sample yields about 400,000 clones, roughly 91% seen once. Sequencing was done on a sample of peripheral blood. These receptors all come from a woman in her twenties or thirties with acute or convalescent COVID-19. CDR3s include the opening cysteine and the closing phenylalanine or tryptophan. A D gene is named only where the DNA matches it firmly. For some rows the clone size is stated as once, few or many, or as a class when expanded; others skip it.

once,TRBJ2-2,-,TRBV6-5,CASSYSQNTGELFF,TGTGCCAGCAGTTACTCACAGAACACCGGGGAGCTGTTTTTT
few,TRBJ1-2,-,TRBV27,CASSKLDKVNGYTF,TGTGCCAGCAGTAAATTGGACAAGGTCAATGGCTACACCTTC
few,TRBJ2-7,-,TRBV7-6,CASSSTSTKQYF,TGTGCCAGCAGCTCCACCAGCACTAAGCAGTACTTC
-,TRBJ2-7,TRBD1,TRBV2,CASSESPGQGLYEQYF,TGTGCCAGCAGTGAGTCCCCGGGACAGGGGCTCTACGAGCAGTACTTC
once,TRBJ1-2,TRBD1,TRBV5-5,CASSYNWDRANYGYTF,TGTGCCAGCAGCTACAATTGGGACAGGGCGAACTATGGCTACACCTTC
-,TRBJ1-2,-,TRBV10-2,CASSEGGNYGYTF,TGCGCCAGCAGTGAGGGCGGTAACTATGGCTACACCTTC
-,TRBJ1-1,-,TRBV30,CAWSVLAVAEAFF,TGTGCCTGGAGTGTACTGGCGGTGGCTGAAGCTTTCTTT
-,TRBJ2-1,TRBD1,TRBV6-5,CASRQTGWEQFF,TGTGCCAGCAGGCAGACAGGGTGGGAGCAGTTCTTC
-,TRBJ2-7,-,TRBV4-2,CASSQERVVDGLGYEQYF,TGTGCCAGCAGCCAAGAGAGGGTAGTGGACGGTTTAGGCTACGAGCAGTACTTC
-,TRBJ2-7,-,TRBV5-1,CASSPAGIPPSEQYF,TGCGCCAGCAGCCCGGCGGGGATCCCGCCCAGTGAGCAGTACTTC
-,TRBJ1-5,-,TRBV4-1,CASSQDSVQPQHF,TGCGCCAGCAGCCAGGACTCGGTGCAGCCCCAGCATTTT
-,TRBJ1-4,-,TRBV5-8,CASSLGVATNEKLFF,TGTGCCAGCAGCTTGGGTGTCGCAACTAATGAAAAACTGTTTTTT
-,TRBJ2-2,-,TRBV5-4,CASSLDTNTGELFF,TGTGCCAGCAGCTTGGATACAAACACCGGGGAGCTGTTTTTT
-,TRBJ2-1,-,TRBV9,CASSVATNNEQFF,TGTGCCAGCAGCGTAGCCACAAACAATGAGCAGTTCTTC
-,TRBJ2-3,-,TRBV4-1,CASSRESSTPDTQYF,TGCGCCAGCAGCCGGGAGAGTAGCACACCAGATACGCAGTATTTT
-,TRBJ2-7,-,TRBV27,CASSLTHPGLTYEQYF,TGTGCCAGCAGTTTAACCCACCCCGGACTAACCTACGAGCAGTACTTC
-,TRBJ1-1,-,TRBV3-1/TRBV3-2,CASSQEGSNTEAFF,TGTGCCAGCAGCCAGGAGGGCTCCAACACTGAAGCTTTCTTT
-,TRBJ1-2,TRBD1,TRBV29-1,CSARTGGNYGYTF,TGCAGCGCCCGGACAGGGGGTAACTATGGCTACACCTTC
-,TRBJ1-5,-,TRBV28,CASRGERTGGNQPQHF,TGTGCCAGCAGGGGTGAGAGGACCGGGGGCAATCAGCCCCAGCATTTT
-,TRBJ1-1,-,TRBV4-1,CASSQDLGPNGEAFF,TGCGCCAGCAGCCAAGATTTGGGGCCAAATGGTGAAGCTTTCTTT
-,TRBJ2-3,-,TRBV11-3,CASSLGTGWSDTQYF,TGTGCCAGCAGCTTAGGCACAGGGTGGTCAGATACGCAGTATTTT
-,TRBJ2-1,TRBD2,TRBV11-2,CASSLVLAGASYNEQFF,TGTGCCAGCAGCTTAGTGTTAGCGGGGGCCTCCTACAATGAGCAGTTCTTC
-,TRBJ1-4,-,TRBV5-1,CASSQIGRGAEKLFF,TGCGCCAGCAGCCAAATCGGTCGGGGGGCTGAAAAACTGTTTTTT